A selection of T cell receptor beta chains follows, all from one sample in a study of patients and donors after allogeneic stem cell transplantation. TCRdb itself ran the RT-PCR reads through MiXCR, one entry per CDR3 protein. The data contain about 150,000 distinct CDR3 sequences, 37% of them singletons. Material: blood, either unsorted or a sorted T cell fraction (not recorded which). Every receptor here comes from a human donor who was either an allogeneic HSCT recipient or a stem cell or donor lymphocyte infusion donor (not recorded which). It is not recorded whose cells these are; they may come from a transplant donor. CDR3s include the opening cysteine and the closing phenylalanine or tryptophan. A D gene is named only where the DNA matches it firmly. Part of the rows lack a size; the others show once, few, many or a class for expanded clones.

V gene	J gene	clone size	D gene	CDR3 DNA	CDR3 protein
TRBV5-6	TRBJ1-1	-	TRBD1	TGTGCCAGCAGCTGGGGACAGACGAACACTGAAGCTTTCTTT	CASSWGQTNTEAFF
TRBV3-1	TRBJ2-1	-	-	TGTGCCAGCAGCCAACCCTTGACTCACAGCTCCTACAATGAGCAGTTCTTC	CASSQPLTHSSYNEQFF
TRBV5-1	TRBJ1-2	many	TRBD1	TGCGCCAGCAGCTCCTCCGGGACAGTTTTCTATGGCTACACCTTC	CASSSSGTVFYGYTF
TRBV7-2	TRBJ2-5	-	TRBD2	TGTGCCAGCACCATGTTGGGGGAGGGCCAAGAGACCCAGTACTTC	CASTMLGEGQETQYF
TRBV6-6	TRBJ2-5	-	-	TGTGCCAGCAGTTACGGGCCAGAGACCCAGTACTTC	CASSYGPETQYF
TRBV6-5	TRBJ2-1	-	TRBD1	TGTGCCAGCAGTTACGGGACAGGAGGAGACAATGAGCAGTTCTTC	CASSYGTGGDNEQFF
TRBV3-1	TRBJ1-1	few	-	TGTGCCAGCAGCCAAGGACGGGGGAACACTGAAGCTTTCTTT	CASSQGRGNTEAFF
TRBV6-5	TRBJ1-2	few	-	TGTGCCACCCTTCAACGGGGGCAGGGGAAAGGCTACACCTTC	CATLQRGQGKGYTF
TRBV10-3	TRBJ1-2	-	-	TGTGCCATCAGTGAGGCACAGCCGTATGGCTACACCTTC	CAISEAQPYGYTF
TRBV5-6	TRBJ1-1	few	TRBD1	TGTGCCAGCAGCTTGGCGGGGACAGTCCTCACTGAAGCTTTCTTT	CASSLAGTVLTEAFF
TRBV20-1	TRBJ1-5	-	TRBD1	TGCAGTGCTAAAATCTTACAGGGGATTGGCAATCAGCCCCAGCATTTT	CSAKILQGIGNQPQHF
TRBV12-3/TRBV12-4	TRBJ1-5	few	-	TGTGCCAGCAGAAAATATAGCAATCAGCCCCAGCATTTT	CASRKYSNQPQHF
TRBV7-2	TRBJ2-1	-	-	TGTGCCAGCAGCTTAATTGGGGCCCCAACTAATGAGCAGTTCTTC	CASSLIGAPTNEQFF
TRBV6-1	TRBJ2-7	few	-	TGTGCCAGCAGTTCCAGCTCCTACGAGCAGTACTTC	CASSSSSYEQYF
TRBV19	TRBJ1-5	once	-	TGTGCCAGTAGTTCGACAGGCCGCCATCAGCCCCAGCATTTT	CASSSTGRHQPQHF
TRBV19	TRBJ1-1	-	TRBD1	TGTGCCAGTAGTATGACAGGGGGCACTGAAGCTTTCTTT	CASSMTGGTEAFF
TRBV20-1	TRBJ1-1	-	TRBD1	TGCAGTGCCGGTCAGGGGGCAGACACTGAAGCTTTCTTT	CSAGQGADTEAFF
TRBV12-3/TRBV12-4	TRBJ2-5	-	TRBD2	TGTGCCAGCAGTACGCTGGGACTAGCGATCCAAGAGACCCAGTACTTC	CASSTLGLAIQETQYF
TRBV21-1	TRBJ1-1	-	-	TGTGCCAGCAGCAAAGCGCGCTACAGGGAGCCTGAAGCTTTCTTT	CASSKARYREPEAFF
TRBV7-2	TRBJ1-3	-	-	TGTGCCAGCAGCCCTAGTGGATTCTCTGGAAACACCATATATTTT	CASSPSGFSGNTIYF
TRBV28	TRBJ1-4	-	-	TGTGCCAGCAGTTTCGGGGCCTACAATGAAAAACTGTTTTTT	CASSFGAYNEKLFF
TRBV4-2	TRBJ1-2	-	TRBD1	TGTGCCAGCAGCCAGGGGGACAGCCTTAACTATGGCTACACCTTC	CASSQGDSLNYGYTF
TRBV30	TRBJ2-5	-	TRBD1	TGTGCCTGGAGTGGGGGACAGTGGCAAGAGACCCAGTACTTC	CAWSGGQWQETQYF
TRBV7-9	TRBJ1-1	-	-	TGTGCCAGCAGCGCGGGGCCCACTGAAGCTTTCTTT	CASSAGPTEAFF
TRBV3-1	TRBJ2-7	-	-	TGTGCCAGCAGCCTGACTTTGGGAGGGGGCTACGAGCAGTACTTC	CASSLTLGGGYEQYF
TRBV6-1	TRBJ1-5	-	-	TGTGCCAGCAGGGAGGGTAGCGGCCCCCCCAATCAGCCCCAGCATTTT	CASREGSGPPNQPQHF
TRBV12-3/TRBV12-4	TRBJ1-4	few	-	TGTGCCAGCAGTTTTAAGGAGGATGAAAAACTGTTTTTT	CASSFKEDEKLFF
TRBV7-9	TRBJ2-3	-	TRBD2	TGTGCCAGCAGCTTAAGCGCGGGGGACACAGATACGCAGTATTTT	CASSLSAGDTDTQYF
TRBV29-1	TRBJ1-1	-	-	TGCAGCGTTGAATACGTCAGCCTGAACACTGAAGCTTTCTTT	CSVEYVSLNTEAFF
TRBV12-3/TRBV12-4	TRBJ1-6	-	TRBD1	TGTGCCAGCAGTCCCCGGGACAGCCATTCACCCCTCCACTTT	CASSPRDSHSPLHF
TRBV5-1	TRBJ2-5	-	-	TGCGCCAGCAGCTTGACTAGCCCAAAGACCCAGTACTTC	CASSLTSPKTQYF
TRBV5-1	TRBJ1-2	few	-	TGCGCCAGCAGCTTGGGCAGAGGGAACTATGGCTACACCTTC	CASSLGRGNYGYTF
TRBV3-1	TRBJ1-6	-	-	TGTGCCAGCAGCCCGGGACGGACTAATTCACCCCTCCACTTT	CASSPGRTNSPLHF
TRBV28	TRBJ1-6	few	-	TGTGCCAGCAGTTTAGGGACAACCCTCCGTAATTCACCCCTCCACTTT	CASSLGTTLRNSPLHF
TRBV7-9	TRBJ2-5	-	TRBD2	TGTGCCAGCAGCCACCCACTAGCGGGGGTCCAAGAGACCCAGTACTTC	CASSHPLAGVQETQYF
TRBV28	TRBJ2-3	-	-	TGTGCCAGCAGCCTCTCCGGGACGCTCACAGATACGCAGTATTTT	CASSLSGTLTDTQYF
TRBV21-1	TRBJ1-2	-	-	TGTGCCAGCATAATACTAAACCGCCACTATGGCTACACCTTC	CASIILNRHYGYTF
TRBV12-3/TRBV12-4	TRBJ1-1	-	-	TGTGCCAGCAGTTTTTTCTCCGGGGGCAACACTGAAGCTTTCTTT	CASSFFSGGNTEAFF
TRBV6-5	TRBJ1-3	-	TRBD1	TGTGCCAGCAGCCAGGGGCCAGGGGGCTTTGGAAACACCATATATTTT	CASSQGPGGFGNTIYF
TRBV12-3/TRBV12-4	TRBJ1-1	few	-	TGTGCCAGCAGTTTAGGGCAGGGCGGTGAAGCTTTCTTT	CASSLGQGGEAFF